These 29 T cell receptor beta chains were sequenced from one sample in a study of blood T cell repertoires in COVID-19. The data were produced by immunoSEQ multiplex PCR, yet TCRdb's version contains in-frame clones alone and is incomplete. The table records about 150,000 clones, about nine tenths of them present only once. Material: peripheral blood. All receptors derive from a woman aged 55-69 years with active or convalescent COVID-19.

The chain joins TRBV7-2 to TRBJ1-2, with D uncertain. Germline CDR1 reads SGHTA; CDR2 reads FQGNSA. There are 13 residues in the CDR3. Trimming removed 5 bases from V and 4 bases from J, with 11 bases in between. CDR3 nucleotide sequence: TGTGCCAGCAGCCCCGGGGAGGGCTATGGCTACACCTTC. Translated, it gives CASSPGEGYGYTF.

This chain links TRBV19 with TRBJ2-3, with TRBD1 as a possible D gene (9 bases). This CDR3 region has 20 residues. The V end lost 4 bases, the J end lost 8 bases, and 34 bases lay between the germline ends. The germline V gene has CDR1 LNHDA and CDR2 SQIVND (reference sequence). CDR3 amino acids: CASSTRRDRAAGGVYGTQYF. CDR3 sequence (DNA): TGTGCCAGTAGTACTCGGAGGGACAGGGCGGCGGGGGGCGTCTATGGTACGCAGTATTTT.

The chain is built from TRBV19 and TRBJ1-4; 7 nucleotides line up with TRBD1. The ends lost 6 bases at V and 7 bases at J; junction bases unmatched: 8. The germline CDR1 and CDR2 sequences are LNHDA and SQIVND (reference sequence). This CDR3 spans 14 amino acids. The CDR3 DNA sequence: TGTGCCAGTAGACAAGGACAGGCGCCTGAAAAACTGTTTTTT. It encodes CASRQGQAPEKLFF.

The J gene is TRBJ1-5, the V gene TRBV6-6; D possibly corresponds to TRBD1 (5 bases). The CDR3 totals 16 residues. Germline lookup yields CDR1 MNHNY and CDR2 SVGAGI (reference sequence). The V and J ends lost 4 bases and 1 base respectively, with 14 bases between them. The CDR3 DNA reads TGTGCCAGCAGTTCAAGACAGTCCCTGAGCAATCAGCCCCAGCATTTT. Its translation: CASSSRQSLSNQPQHF.

With respect to this clone: Other DNA variants within this sample encode the same CDR3. The V gene is TRBV18, the J gene TRBJ1-1; 8 bases are shared with TRBD1. The V gene's germline CDR1 is KGHSH and CDR2 LQKENI. The CDR3 runs to 15 residues. V lost 3 bases, J lost 0 bases, and 3 bases stayed unmatched. This CDR3 is CASSPRGRMNTEAFF. CDR3 nucleotide sequence: TGTGCCAGCTCACCCAGGGGGCGGATGAACACTGAAGCTTTCTTT.

The chain combines TRBV10-3 with TRBJ1-2, with TRBD1 identical over 7 bases. V lost 6 bases to trimming and J lost 8 bases; unmatched junction nucleotides: 6. The germline V gene encodes CDR1 ENHRY and CDR2 SYGVKD. The CDR3 contains 12 residues. The CDR3 DNA follows: TGTGCCATCAGACAGGGGCCTCAAGGCTACACCTTC. Translation gives CAIRQGPQGYTF.

In its sample, this clone was seen a few times. The J gene is TRBJ1-2, the V gene TRBV27; D not resolved. This CDR3 comprises 14 residues. The germline V gene has CDR1 MNHEY and CDR2 SMNVEV (reference sequence). The V gene lost 5 bases and the J gene lost 5 bases, with 15 bases spanning the gap. The CDR3 protein is CASSLRPGWYGYTF. The CDR3 nucleotides are TGTGCCAGCAGTCTCCGGCCGGGGTGGTATGGCTACACCTTC.

The chain has TRBV15 and TRBJ1-4, with 7 bases lining up with TRBD1. V dropped 1 base and J dropped 6; count of bases not matched to a gene: 8. CDR1 LNHNV and CDR2 YYDKDF come from the germline V gene (reference sequence). The CDR3 is 16 residues long. The CDR3 protein is CATSRGFGTAHEKLFF. CDR3 in DNA: TGTGCCACCAGCAGAGGGTTCGGGACAGCGCATGAAAAACTGTTTTTT.

The gene calls are TRBV19 and TRBJ1-2; 7 bases are shared with TRBD1. Germline CDR1 is LNHDA and CDR2 is SQIVND (reference sequence). This CDR3 has 13 amino acids. V was clipped by 3 bases and J by 4 bases; unmatched bases: 2. The CDR3 protein is CASSMTGIYGYTF. In nucleotides, the CDR3 is TGTGCCAGTAGTATGACAGGGATCTATGGCTACACCTTC.

The CDR3 loop is CASSQVQQGANYEQYF. CDR3 sequence (DNA): TGTGCCAGCAGCCAAGTCCAACAGGGGGCGAACTACGAGCAGTACTTC. The V gene is TRBV3-1 (or the pseudogene TRBV3-2), the J gene TRBJ2-7; 9 nucleotides match TRBD1. Germline trimming cut 1 base from V and 3 bases from J; bases unmatched to any gene: 7. Germline values: CDR1 LGHDT, CDR2 YNNKEL (reference sequence). This CDR3 has 16 residues.

V usage is TRBV27 and J usage is TRBJ2-3; D gene unclear. This CDR3 region has 13 residues. Between the trimmed V and J ends, which lost 3 bases and 0 bases, there was a span of 4 bases. In germline, CDR1 is MNHEY, CDR2 SMNVEV (reference sequence). The CDR3 here is CASSFQSTDTQYF. In DNA form, the CDR3 reads TGTGCCAGCAGTTTCCAAAGCACAGATACGCAGTATTTT.

J is TRBJ1-6 and V is TRBV7-2; 8 bases agree with TRBD1. The ends lost 5 bases at V and 5 bases at J; junction bases unmatched: 5. This CDR3 comprises 15 residues. Germline V lookup: CDR1 SGHTA, CDR2 FQGNSA. This chain's CDR3 is CASSHRGADNSPLHF. For the CDR3, the DNA is TGTGCCAGCAGCCACAGGGGGGCCGATAATTCACCCCTCCACTTT. Using reference TRBV7-2 and TRBJ1-6 for the parts outside the CDR3, the full variable domain is GAGVSQSPSNKVTEKGKDVELRCDPISGHTALYWYRQSLGQGLEFLIYFQGNSAPDKSGLPSDRFSAERTGGSVSTLTIQRTQQEDSAVYLCASSHRGADNSPLHFGNGTRLTVT.

This clone was counted only a few times. The rearrangement uses TRBV6-2 or TRBV6-3 and TRBJ2-3; 9 bases are shared with TRBD2. This CDR3 region has 16 residues. Germline values: CDR1 MNHEY, CDR2 SVGEGT. V lost 1 base to trimming and J lost 2 bases; unmatched junction nucleotides: 4. The CDR3 loop is CASSYWGGGATDTQYF. DNA for the CDR3: TGTGCCAGCAGTTACTGGGGCGGGGGGGCCACAGATACGCAGTATTTT.

This chain joins TRBV19 and TRBJ2-7; a weak D match, TRBD1 (6 bases). The CDR3 consists of 14 residues. Germline-derived CDR1 and CDR2 are LNHDA and SQIVND (reference sequence). Deletions cut 3 bases from V and 7 bases from J, with 16 bases between. The CDR3 DNA sequence: TGTGCCAGTAGTATGGGACATTCCACCCAGGAGCAGTACTTC. Its protein is CASSMGHSTQEQYF. Based on the CDR3 plus reference TRBV19 and TRBJ2-7, the full variable domain is DGGITQSPKYLFRKEGQNVTLSCEQNLNHDAMYWYRQDPGQGLRLIYYSQIVNDFQKGDIAEGYSVSREKKESFPLTVTSAQKNPTAFYLCASSMGHSTQEQYFGPGTRLTVT.

This chain joins TRBV5-4 and TRBJ2-7; possible D gene TRBD1, 6 bases. The CDR3 length is 12 residues. The ends were cut back, 3 bases at V and 4 bases at J, with 8 bases in the middle. Germline values: CDR1 SGHNT, CDR2 YYREEE (reference sequence). The CDR3 here is CASSSQGYEQYF. The CDR3 DNA follows: TGTGCCAGCAGCTCACAGGGTTACGAGCAGTACTTC.

The V call is TRBV18, the J call TRBJ2-7; TRBD1 matches 9 bases. After removal of 3 bases from V and 3 bases from J, the junction contained 6 bases not matched to a gene. Per germline, CDR1 KGHSH and CDR2 LQKENI. The CDR3 covers 15 residues. The CDR3 coding sequence is TGTGCCAGCTCACCCGGACAGGGGTCGCTCTACGAGCAGTACTTC. Protein: CASSPGQGSLYEQYF.

This sequence joins TRBV11-2 and TRBJ1-2; 9 nucleotides line up with TRBD1. The V gene end was trimmed by 5 bases and the J gene end by 8 bases; junction bases not matched to a gene: 6. The CDR3 loop spans 13 amino acids. Germline lookup yields CDR1 SGHAT and CDR2 FQNNGV. For the CDR3, the DNA is TGTGCCAGCAGCCTAACAGGGGGCGAGGGCTACACCTTC. It encodes CASSLTGGEGYTF.

On this clone itself: Other DNA sequences from this sample encode an identical CDR3 as well. The chain joins TRBV6-2 or TRBV6-3 to TRBJ1-2; D is perhaps TRBD1 (6 bases). Germline values: CDR1 MNHEY, CDR2 SVGEGT. CDR3 length: 13 residues. Trimming pared 6 bases from V and 2 bases from J, leaving 10 bases between. This CDR3 reads CASSSTGNYGYTF. The CDR3 bases are TGTGCCAGCAGCTCGACAGGCAACTATGGCTACACCTTC.

The V and J genes are TRBV6-6 and TRBJ1-6, with TRBD1 matching 9 bases. The CDR3 loop spans 16 amino acids. Per germline, CDR1 MNHNY and CDR2 SVGAGI (reference sequence). Trimming cost V 2 bases and J 10 bases; bases outside gene matches: 9. The CDR3: CASSYRVGTGSSPLHF. CDR3 DNA: TGTGCCAGCAGTTACAGGGTAGGGACAGGGTCGTCACCCCTCCACTTT.

V usage is TRBV2 and J usage is TRBJ2-1, with TRBD2 identical over 10 bases. The CDR3 length is 18 residues. Germline CDR1 and CDR2: SNHLY and FYNNEI. V was clipped by 7 bases and J by 2 bases; unmatched bases: 14. The CDR3 DNA follows: TGTGCCAGCATCCGACTAGAAGCGGGGGGGCCTACCTACAATGAGCAGTTCTTC. It specifies CASIRLEAGGPTYNEQFF.

The chain uses TRBV5-1 and TRBJ2-1; maybe TRBD1 (6 bases). Between the trimmed V and J ends, which lost 5 bases and 10 bases, there was a span of 22 bases. Germline lookup yields CDR1 SGHRS and CDR2 YFSETQ. The CDR3 covers 15 residues. The CDR3 loop reads CASSTRSQGIGEQFF. The CDR3 DNA is TGCGCCAGCAGTACCAGATCCCAGGGGATCGGGGAGCAGTTCTTC.

This chain uses TRBV7-9 with TRBJ1-4, with D perhaps TRBD1 (6 bases). The V gene's germline CDR1 is SEHNR and CDR2 FQNEAQ (reference sequence). V was shortened by 3 bases and J by 4 bases, with 15 bases between the two germline ends. This CDR3 contains 16 residues. The CDR3 sequence: CASSFGQSRGNEKLFF. The CDR3 coding sequence is TGTGCCAGCAGCTTCGGACAGTCCCGGGGTAATGAAAAACTGTTTTTT.

In nucleotides, the CDR3 is TGTGCCAGCAGCCAAACTTACAGGGAAGCTTTCTTT. Translated, it gives CASSQTYREAFF. The genes are TRBV13 and TRBJ1-1; the D gene is possibly TRBD1 (5 bases). This CDR3 has 12 amino acids. Germline values: CDR1 PRHDT, CDR2 FYEKMQ (reference sequence). V was cut by 5 bases and J by 8 bases, with 12 bases left in between.

The chain joins TRBV4-1 to TRBJ1-5; D is perhaps TRBD1 (5 bases). Trimming took off 0 bases at V and 0 bases at J, with 24 bases between the two ends. This CDR3 has 21 amino acids. Germline CDR1 MGHRA, CDR2 YSYEKL. The CDR3 sequence is CASSQDWGGSVGGYSNQPQHF. DNA for the CDR3: TGCGCCAGCAGCCAAGATTGGGGGGGGTCCGTGGGCGGCTATAGCAATCAGCCCCAGCATTTT.

Only a few counts were recorded for this clone. The chain recombines TRBV7-2 with TRBJ2-7; TRBD2 matches 11 bases. The germline gives CDR1 SGHTA, CDR2 FQGNSA. Trimming removed 5 bases from V and 6 bases from J; junction bases left unmatched: 6. The CDR3 is 14 residues long. The chain's CDR3 is CASSLSGGAREQYF. The CDR3 region has the DNA TGTGCCAGCAGCCTTAGCGGGGGGGCCCGCGAGCAGTACTTC.

The J gene is TRBJ1-1, the V gene TRBV7-2; perhaps TRBD1 as D (5 bases). V lost 5 bases, J lost 7 bases, and 11 bases lay in between. Germline CDR1 SGHTA, CDR2 FQGNSA. The CDR3 contains 12 residues. DNA of the CDR3: TGTGCCAGCAGCCATTGGGGGGGTGAAGCTTTCTTT. Translating gives CASSHWGGEAFF.

V usage is TRBV5-5 and J usage is TRBJ1-2; TRBD1 is a possible D gene (6 bases). Trimming cost V 4 bases and J 3 bases, with 19 bases left between them. This CDR3 is built from 16 residues. Germline V CDR1 and CDR2: SGHKS, YYEKEE (reference sequence). The CDR3 reads CASSLYAGAGDYGYTF. CDR3 in DNA: TGTGCCAGCAGCCTATATGCGGGGGCAGGTGACTATGGCTACACCTTC.

This chain links TRBV10-2 with TRBJ2-4, with 7 bases aligning to TRBD1. CDR1 and CDR2 from the germline V gene are WSHSY and SAAADI. The junction had 2 bases not matched to a gene; V was cut back by 0 bases and J by 6 bases. The CDR3 runs to 14 residues. The CDR3 is CASSESGTANIQYF. In DNA, the CDR3 is TGCGCCAGCAGTGAGTCTGGGACAGCAAACATTCAGTACTTC.

This chain connects TRBV3-1 (or the pseudogene TRBV3-2) to TRBJ2-2; 9 nucleotides match TRBD1. The V gene's germline CDR1 is LGHDT and CDR2 YNNKEL (reference sequence). Losses at the gene ends were 5 bases for V and 1 base for J; bases not matched to a gene: 5. There are 16 residues in the CDR3. This CDR3 is CASSDTGGGNTGELFF. In nucleotides, the CDR3 is TGTGCCAGCAGCGATACAGGGGGCGGGAACACCGGGGAGCTGTTTTTT.